This T cell receptor beta chain was identified in a study of post-analysis software for immune sequencing data. At the level of the study: Several disease courses (relapsing-remitting, secondary progressive and progressive-relapsing) of multiple sclerosis were included.

The trim removed 0 bases at V and 4 bases at J, leaving 9 bases unmatched. This CDR3 comprises 17 residues. Germline lookup yields CDR1 SGDLS and CDR2 YYNGEE. Study outcomes and limitations: Among five TRBV segments more frequent in patients than controls were TRBV5-6, TRBV5-1 and TRBV20-1.

TCR beta cDNA libraries included unique molecular identifiers. TCRdb re-derived calls from the PCR reads in MiXCR, one entry per CDR3 protein. This table holds roughly 730,000 distinct CDR3 sequences, approximately 30% found once. This clonotype has more than one count but fewer than ten. Its target is unknown. The source material was blood. The receptor was isolated from a girl aged 5 to 17 with multiple sclerosis. The chain combines TRBV9 with TRBJ2-5; 10 nucleotides line up with TRBD1. CDR3 region: CASSVGVRQGALETQYF. The CDR3 DNA reads TGTGCCAGCAGCGTAGGGGTGAGACAGGGGGCTCTAGAGACCCAGTACTTC. The full variable domain, completed using reference TRBV9 and TRBJ2-5, is DSGVTQTPKHLITATGQRVTLRCSPRSGDLSVYWYQQSLDQGLQFLIQYYNGEERAKGNILERFSAQQFPDLHSELNLSSLELGDSALYFCASSVGVRQGALETQYFGPGTRLLVL.